The present TCR beta chain was sequenced within a study of blood T cell repertoires in COVID-19 (dated by TCRdb to 2018 to 2020). Concerning the study at large: Samples covering the acute and convalescent phases of COVID-19 were provided by collaborators in the United States, Italy and Spain. The samples were drawn from the first 160 participants of the ongoing ImmuneRACE study and from some 1,300 subjects provided by 6 global collaborators. The material from the prospective study consisted of cDNA or gDNA derived from T cells, B-cell-depleted T cells, or PBMCs. A de-identified subject ID, COVID-19 status, age in years and sex were almost always included in the sample metadata. The dataset comprised deeply sampled blood TCRbeta repertoires from subjects exposed to, actively infected with, or recovered from COVID-19. Where available, HLA class I and class II types were obtained from metadata supplied by the sample provider rather than from assay-based typing. The repertoires were made available in a free public database intended to serve as a resource for research on the immune response to SARS-CoV-2.

Study-wide findings and limitations: The quantity of clinical and demographic metadata differed by source and by participant and was supplied without curation.

Collaborating institutions collected whole blood in K2EDTA tubes following their own protocols. Collaborator samples were shipped for TCRbeta analysis as frozen whole blood, isolated PBMCs, or DNA extracted from either sample type. Compared with germline, V lacks 1 base and J lacks 7 bases; bases without a gene match: 7. From cysteine to phenylalanine, the CDR3 is 16 amino acids long. Kept here is only the CDR3 DNA, which spans 48 bases and is read in frame from base 1. In the germline V gene, CDR1 corresponds to KGHDR and CDR2 to SFDVKD. Comment on this clone: Its antigen specificity is not known. Base quality data are lacking; no much larger clone is found one base away.

TCRbeta CDR3 regions were amplified from genomic DNA by means of the immunoSEQ Assay, a bias-controlled multiplex PCR. As for the authors' bioinformatics: Nucleated cell counts per sample were estimated from amplification of reference gene primers within the assay. Sequence reads were collapsed and filtered to measure the absolute abundance of every unique TCRbeta CDR3 rearrangement. For each sample, productive Simpson clonality was calculated as the square root of Simpson's diversity index across productive rearrangements. As stored in TCRdb, this immuneACCESS dataset retains in-frame rearrangements with V and J assigned. A fraction of the clones does not appear; measured against another copy, unresolved V genes explain less than half of the discrepancy, and the remainder lacks a known reason. V, J and clone size are taken as reported in that table, and D and trimming were inferred from the DNA itself. For this sample there are 100,000 or so clones; 70% to 90% appear just once. Over 2% of the sample goes to the ten largest clones.

The V and J genes are TRBV24-1 and TRBJ2-7, with 12 bases in between that match TRBD1. This TCR was sampled from a human donor in a cohort sampled during active COVID-19. Sample: peripheral blood. The CDR3 loop reads CATSDLRDRGRWEQYF. The bases are TGTGCCACCAGTGATTTAAGGGACAGGGGGCGCTGGGAGCAGTACTTC.